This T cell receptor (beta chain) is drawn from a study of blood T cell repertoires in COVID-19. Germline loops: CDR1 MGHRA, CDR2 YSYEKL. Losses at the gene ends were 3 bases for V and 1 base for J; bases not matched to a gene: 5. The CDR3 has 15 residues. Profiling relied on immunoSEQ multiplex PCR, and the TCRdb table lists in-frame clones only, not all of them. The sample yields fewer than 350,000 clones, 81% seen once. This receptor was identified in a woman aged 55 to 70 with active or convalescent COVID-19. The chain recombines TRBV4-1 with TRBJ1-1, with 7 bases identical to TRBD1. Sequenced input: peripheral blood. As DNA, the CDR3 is TGCGCCAGCAGCCAGGCGACAGGGCGGAACACTGAAGCTTTCTTT. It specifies CASSQATGRNTEAFF.